The 30 T cell receptor beta chains reported below all come from one sample, sequenced in a study of T cell responses to AZD1222 COVID-19 vaccine. Clones were read by immunoSEQ multiplex PCR, and TCRdb kept only the in-frame ones, dropping some. The data hold 100,000 or so clones, with 88% observed a single time. The source material was peripheral blood, sampled on day 0 of AZD1222 vaccination. The receptors here all came from an adult in good health.

This clone occurred once. The chain carries TRBV7-6 and TRBJ1-4; the match to TRBD1 covers 9 bases. Germline CDR1 SGHVS, CDR2 FNYEAQ. Unmatched junction bases numbered 12, after V lost 5 bases and J lost 8 bases. CDR3 length equals 16 residues. The CDR3 protein is CASSPGQGIRGEKLFF. The CDR3 coding sequence is TGTGCCAGCAGCCCGGGACAGGGTATCCGAGGAGAAAAACTGTTTTTT.

This rearrangement joins TRBV7-2 to TRBJ2-5, with TRBD1 matching 8 bases. The CDR3 is made up of 15 amino acids. CDR1 SGHTA and CDR2 FQGNSA come from the germline V gene. Trimming cost V 3 bases and J 5 bases; bases outside gene matches: 8. The CDR3 reads CASSLGTGLGETQYF. The CDR3 DNA is TGTGCCAGCAGCTTGGGGACAGGTTTGGGGGAGACCCAGTACTTC. Using reference TRBV7-2 and TRBJ2-5 for the parts outside the CDR3, the full variable domain is GAGVSQSPSNKVTEKGKDVELRCDPISGHTALYWYRQSLGQGLEFLIYFQGNSAPDKSGLPSDRFSAERTGGSVSTLTIQRTQQEDSAVYLCASSLGTGLGETQYFGPGTRLLVL.

The rearrangement links TRBV28 to TRBJ1-3; TRBD1 matches at 8 bases. The V gene end was trimmed by 5 bases and the J gene end by 1 base; junction bases not matched to a gene: 4. Per germline, CDR1 MDHEN and CDR2 SYDVKM. The CDR3 runs 15 residues. The CDR3 bases are TGTGCCAGCAGTCACAGGGGGAGGTCTGGAAACACCATATATTTT. Translating gives CASSHRGRSGNTIYF.

The chain uses TRBV7-2 and TRBJ1-1; D might be TRBD1 (6 bases). Trimming stripped 5 bases from V and 1 base from J, with 14 bases between. Germline-derived CDR1 and CDR2 are SGHTA and FQGNSA. CDR3 length: 15 amino acids. The CDR3: CASSVQPGQNTEAFF. The CDR3 DNA reads TGTGCCAGCAGCGTACAGCCGGGACAGAACACTGAAGCTTTCTTT.

This clone was counted a single time. This chain links TRBV7-3 with TRBJ2-1; 9 nucleotides line up with TRBD1. CDR1 SGHTA and CDR2 FQGTGA come from the germline V gene. V was clipped by 3 bases and J by 3 bases; unmatched bases: 3. CDR3 length equals 15 residues. CDR3 DNA: TGTGCCAGCAGCTTCCGACAGGGGGGCTACAATGAGCAGTTCTTC. Protein sequence: CASSFRQGGYNEQFF.

The V and J genes are TRBV4-2 and TRBJ2-5; 8 bases map to TRBD1. This CDR3 contains 15 residues. The V gene end was trimmed by 4 bases and the J gene end by 4 bases; junction bases not matched to a gene: 8. Per the germline V gene, CDR1 is LGHNA and CDR2 is YNFKEQ. The CDR3 region is CASSPTGDGGETQYF. The CDR3 DNA sequence: TGTGCCAGCAGCCCGACAGGGGACGGCGGAGAGACCCAGTACTTC.

The chain uses TRBV6-5 and TRBJ2-7; 9 bases are a match to TRBD1. The V gene end was trimmed by 6 bases and the J gene end by 2 bases; junction bases not matched to a gene: 5. The V gene's germline CDR1 is MNHEY and CDR2 SVGAGI. This CDR3 comprises 14 residues. The CDR3 loop is CASSWGQGPYEQYF. CDR3 coding DNA: TGTGCCAGCAGCTGGGGACAGGGTCCCTACGAGCAGTACTTC.

CDR3 sequence: CASSAWTGESGKSNQPQHF. CDR3 nucleotides: TGTGCCAGCAGTGCTTGGACAGGGGAAAGTGGGAAGAGCAATCAGCCCCAGCATTTT. The chain is built from TRBV6-1 and TRBJ1-5; 9 nucleotides line up with TRBD1. In germline, CDR1 is MNHNS, CDR2 SASEGT. The CDR3 contains 19 residues. After removal of 4 bases from V and 1 base from J, the junction contained 14 bases not matched to a gene.

The chain carries TRBV5-4 and TRBJ2-3; D might be TRBD1 or TRBD2, each matching 5 bases. The CDR3 length is 16 residues. Trimming pared 3 bases from V and 1 base from J, leaving 15 bases between. CDR1 is SGHNT, CDR2 YYREEE, per germline (reference sequence). The CDR3 loop reads CASSSPWGSGTDTQYF. The CDR3 coding sequence is TGTGCCAGCAGCTCTCCTTGGGGGTCTGGCACAGATACGCAGTATTTT.

This rearrangement joins TRBV28 to TRBJ1-2; a possible D gene is TRBD1 (6 bases). Per germline, CDR1 MDHEN and CDR2 SYDVKM. Trimming removed 6 bases at V and 3 bases at J, with 11 bases between. CDR3 size: 13 residues. The CDR3 region has the DNA TGTGCCAGCAGCCTGGGGGGCCACTATGGCTACACCTTC. Amino acid sequence: CASSLGGHYGYTF.

The genes are TRBV11-1 and TRBJ1-4, with D perhaps matching TRBD1 (6 bases). The germline V gene encodes CDR1 SGHAT and CDR2 FQDESV (reference sequence). The CDR3 is 14 amino acids. V was trimmed by 4 bases and J by 8 bases, leaving 14 bases between them. The CDR3 region is CASSYGQPGEKLFF. DNA of the CDR3: TGTGCCAGCAGCTATGGACAGCCAGGGGAAAAACTGTTTTTT.

This clone was observed a single time. In nucleotides, the CDR3 is TGTGCCAGCAGTTCGACAGGGGTCGAGCAGTACTTC. This encodes CASSSTGVEQYF. The J gene is TRBJ2-7, the V gene TRBV12-3 or TRBV12-4; 8 positions match TRBD1. Losses at the gene ends were 4 bases for V and 6 bases for J; bases not matched to a gene: 2. The CDR3 sequence is 12 residues long.

V and J are TRBV27 and TRBJ2-7; D possibly corresponds to TRBD2 (6 bases). The CDR3 has 15 residues. V was trimmed by 3 bases and J by 0 bases, leaving 12 bases between them. Germline V lookup: CDR1 MNHEY, CDR2 SMNVEV (reference sequence). The DNA for the CDR3 is TGTGCCAGCAGTTTCCCCGGGGGAAGCTCCTACGAGCAGTACTTC. Residues: CASSFPGGSSYEQYF.

The rearrangement links TRBV6-6 to TRBJ2-7; D uncertain. Trimming removed 5 bases at V and 7 bases at J, with 12 bases between. The CDR3 consists of 12 residues. The V gene's germline CDR1 is MNHNY and CDR2 SVGAGI (reference sequence). CDR3 loop: CASSADRFEQYF. The CDR3 nucleotides are TGTGCCAGCAGTGCCGACCGCTTTGAGCAGTACTTC.

A single count supports this clone. V is TRBV6-5 and J is TRBJ1-1; D is undetermined. The CDR3 totals 14 residues. V lost 4 bases and J 6 bases, leaving 15 bases between the germline ends. CDR1 is MNHEY, CDR2 SVGAGI, per germline. CDR3 sequence reads: CASSSVTTRPEAFF. The CDR3 nucleotides read TGTGCCAGCAGTTCAGTTACGACCAGACCTGAAGCTTTCTTT.

The chain combines TRBV19 with TRBJ1-5; D ambiguous. CDR1 LNHDA and CDR2 SQIVND come from the germline V gene (reference sequence). With 6 bases removed from V and 7 bases from J, the gap between germline ends came to 10 bases. CDR3 length: 12 residues. This CDR3 is CASRLQSQPQHF. The CDR3 DNA sequence: TGTGCCAGTAGACTACAGAGCCAGCCCCAGCATTTT.

This rearrangement joins TRBV6-2 or TRBV6-3 to TRBJ2-7, with D perhaps matching TRBD1 (7 bases). V lost 6 bases and J 9 bases, leaving 30 bases between the germline ends. Germline lookup yields CDR1 MNHEY and CDR2 SVGEGT. This CDR3 spans 17 amino acids. The CDR3 protein is CASSPRGDWVLDGRQYF. The CDR3 DNA reads TGTGCCAGCAGCCCCAGGGGGGACTGGGTCCTCGATGGTCGGCAGTACTTC.

The chain uses TRBV6-5 and TRBJ1-6, with D unresolved. There are 12 residues in the CDR3. Germline V gives CDR1 MNHEY, CDR2 SVGAGI. Trimming cost V 1 base and J 8 bases, with 3 bases left between them. The CDR3 bases are TGTGCCAGCAGTTACTTAGATTCACCCCTCCACTTT. Translating gives CASSYLDSPLHF.

The chain joins TRBV27 to TRBJ2-2; TRBD2 agrees at 12 bases. CDR1 and CDR2 from the germline V gene are MNHEY and SMNVEV (reference sequence). The CDR3 contains 17 residues. The V segment lost 4 bases and the J segment 4 bases; nucleotides outside the gene matches: 7. The chain's CDR3 is CASSSGLAGIGTGELFF. CDR3 DNA: TGTGCCAGCAGTTCCGGACTAGCGGGAATAGGCACCGGGGAGCTGTTTTTT.

The chain couples TRBV28 to TRBJ2-7; TRBD2 matches 12 bases. In germline, CDR1 is MDHEN, CDR2 SYDVKM. After removal of 3 bases from V and 2 bases from J, the junction contained 2 bases not matched to a gene. The CDR3 length is 15 residues. In nucleotides, the CDR3 is TGTGCCAGCAGTTTCCTAGCGGGAGGGCCCTACGAGCAGTACTTC. Residues: CASSFLAGGPYEQYF.

Only a few counts were recorded for this clone. The V and J genes are TRBV2 and TRBJ2-1, with 10 bases aligning to TRBD2. V was pared by 10 bases and J by 7 bases, with 13 bases of the junction left unmatched. CDR3 length: 15 amino acids. Germline V gene data show CDR1 as SNHLY and CDR2 as FYNNEI. CDR3 in DNA: TGTGCCACCTCACTTGAGGCTAGCGGGAGTAATGAGCAGTTCTTC. Translated, it gives CATSLEASGSNEQFF.

The chain is built from TRBV7-3 and TRBJ2-3; D possibly uses TRBD1 or TRBD2 (5 bases each). From germline, CDR1 is SGHTA and CDR2 FQGTGA. The V end lost 1 base, the J end lost 6 bases, and 11 bases lay between the germline ends. CDR3 size: 14 residues. CDR3 sequence: CASSLRGREDTQYF. In DNA, the CDR3 is TGTGCCAGCAGCTTAAGGGGCAGGGAGGATACGCAGTATTTT.

The chain joins TRBV28 to TRBJ1-1; D remains ambiguous. Trimming shortened V by 2 bases and J by 1 base, and 8 bases separated the two germline ends. This CDR3 has 14 residues. Looked up from germline, CDR1 is MDHEN and CDR2 is SYDVKM. The CDR3 nucleotides are TGTGCCAGCAGTTTAAGGGTCGGGAACACTGAAGCTTTCTTT. This encodes CASSLRVGNTEAFF.

This clone was counted between two and nine times. The chain employs TRBV1 and TRBJ2-7. TRBV1 is tagged as a pseudogene. CDR3 length: 13 residues. The CDR3 sequence is CTSSLNPPYEQYF. CDR3 sequence (DNA): TGCACCAGCAGCCTTAACCCCCCCTACGAGCAGTACTTC.

This clone was detected once. The rearrangement uses TRBV13 and TRBJ1-2, with 9 bases that match TRBD1. Germline CDR1 and CDR2: PRHDT and FYEKMQ (reference sequence). With 5 bases clipped from V and 2 bases from J, the junction kept 0 bases outside the gene matches. The CDR3 loop spans 13 amino acids. The CDR3 region has the DNA TGTGCCAGCAGCGACAGGGGGAACTATGGCTACACCTTC. Translated, it gives CASSDRGNYGYTF.

Points on this clone: Germline and junction disagree at one end, which may indicate a read error. V usage is TRBV7-7 and J usage is TRBJ1-3; a weak D match, TRBD1 (5 bases). This CDR3 has 15 residues. Germline V gene data show CDR1 as SSHAT and CDR2 as FNYEAQ (reference sequence). The chain's CDR3 is CASSLEAGPGNTIYF. The CDR3 region has the DNA TGTGCTAGCAGCTTAGAGGCAGGGCCTGGAAACACCATATATTTT.

The chain joins TRBV7-3 to TRBJ2-5; D is ambiguous. Germline CDR1 and CDR2: SGHTA and FQGTGA. Trimming removed 1 base from V and 7 bases from J, with 10 bases in between. The length of the CDR3 is 13 residues. The CDR3 region has the DNA TGTGCCAGCAGCTTAAATTCTATGGGGACCCAGTACTTC. Protein product: CASSLNSMGTQYF.

The chain recombines TRBV5-1 with TRBJ2-7; perhaps TRBD1 as D (6 bases). Trimming took off 0 bases at V and 1 base at J, with 11 bases between the two ends. Germline-derived CDR1 and CDR2 are SGHRS and YFSETQ. The CDR3 length is 15 residues. The CDR3 nucleotides read TGCGCCAGCAGCTTGGAAGGGGGTAGGTCCTACGAGCAGTACTTC. It yields the protein CASSLEGGRSYEQYF.

V and J are TRBV2 and TRBJ2-7; 7 bases line up with TRBD2. CDR3 size: 15 residues. CDR1 SNHLY and CDR2 FYNNEI come from the germline V gene. The ends lost 2 bases at V and 3 bases at J; junction bases unmatched: 7. The CDR3 sequence is CASSELGGYNYEQYF. DNA of the CDR3: TGTGCCAGCAGTGAACTGGGGGGGTACAACTACGAGCAGTACTTC.

This chain links TRBV30 with TRBJ1-6, with 11 positions matching TRBD1. Trimming took 5 bases from V and 12 from J; bases not matched to a gene: 0. Germline CDR1 is GTSNPN and CDR2 is SVGIG (reference sequence). This CDR3 spans 11 amino acids. For the CDR3, the DNA is TGTGCCTGGGGGACAGGGGGACCCCTCCACTTT. Amino acids: CAWGTGGPLHF.